Sequencing of this T cell receptor (beta chain) was carried out in a study of cytomegalovirus exposure and HLA in healthy donors. About the research overall: The Caucasian-associated ancestry cluster contained about 80% of the approximately 400 genotyped donors. Study-wide points: Per a prior analysis, the majority of TCR beta V segments were productive roughly 87% or roughly 30% of the time.

Both 60 Vbeta primers and 13 Jbeta primers went into the PCR. Sequencing was performed with immunoSEQ multiplex PCR; in TCRdb, only in-frame clones are kept and a portion is missing. The sample lists roughly 200,000 clones; roughly 80% were seen once. Trimming at V came to 6 bases and at J to 12 bases, leaving 8 bases not matched to a gene. The CDR3 has 11 residues. Looked up from germline, CDR1 is SQVTM and CDR2 is ANQGSEA. With respect to this clone: As yet, its antigen is unknown.

The V gene is TRBV29-1, the J gene TRBJ1-1; 9 positions agree with TRBD1. The sequence was obtained from a man between 50 and 59 years old in good health and CMV-seronegative. The material sequenced was PBMCs. The CDR3 DNA sequence: TGCAGCGTGGACAGGGGAATAGAAACTTTCTTT. Amino acids: CSVDRGIETFF. Full variable domain (rest looked up from reference TRBV29-1 and TRBJ1-1): SAVISQKPSRDICQRGTSLTIQCQVDSQVTMMFWYRQQPGQSLTLIATANQGSEATYESGFVIDKFPISRPNLTFSTLTVSNMSPEDSSIYLCSVDRGIETFFGQGTRLTVV.